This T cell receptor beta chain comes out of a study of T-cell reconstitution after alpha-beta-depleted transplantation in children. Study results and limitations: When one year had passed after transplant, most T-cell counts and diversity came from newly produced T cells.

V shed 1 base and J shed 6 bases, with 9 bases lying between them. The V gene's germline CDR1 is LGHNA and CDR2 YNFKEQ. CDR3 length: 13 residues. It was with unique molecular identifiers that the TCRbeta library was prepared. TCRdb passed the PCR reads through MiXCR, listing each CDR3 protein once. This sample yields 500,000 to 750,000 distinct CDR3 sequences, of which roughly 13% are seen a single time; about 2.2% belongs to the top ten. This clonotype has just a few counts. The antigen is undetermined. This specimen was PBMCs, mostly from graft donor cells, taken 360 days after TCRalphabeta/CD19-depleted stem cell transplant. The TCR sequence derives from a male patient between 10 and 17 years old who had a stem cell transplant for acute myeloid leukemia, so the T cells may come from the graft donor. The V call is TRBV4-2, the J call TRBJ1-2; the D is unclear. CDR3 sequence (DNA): TGTGCCAGCAGCCAAGCTGCACGGGATGGCTACACCTTC. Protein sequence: CASSQAARDGYTF.